Listed below are T cell receptor beta chains from one sample, sequenced in a study of spatial heterogeneity in lung cancer. A single record per CDR3 protein comes from TCRdb applying MiXCR to the 5' RACE reads. Of about 43,000 distinct CDR3 sequences in the sample, approximately 22% are singletons; the top ten hold roughly 6.5%. Source: PBMCs, taken at follow-up. These receptors were collected from a female donor with early-stage non-small cell lung cancer. The CDR3 runs from the conserved cysteine through the conserved F or W. Each record gives: clone size, D gene, J gene, V gene, CDR3 DNA, CDR3 protein. D genes are given only for firm matches. The size of a clone is reported for some rows only, either as once, few or many, or as a class for expanded clones.

many	NA	TRBJ2-3	TRBV7-2	TGTGCCAGCAGCTTAGACAGGAGCACAGATACGCAGTATTTT	CASSLDRSTDTQYF
NA	NA	TRBJ1-2	TRBV12-3/TRBV12-4	TGTGCCAGCAGTTTTAGGGACTCTATCTACTATGGCTACACCTTC	CASSFRDSIYYGYTF
NA	NA	TRBJ2-7	TRBV11-2	TGTGCCAGCAGCCCCGTATCCCGTAAGAGGGATGAATTCTACGAGCAGTACTTC	CASSPVSRKRDEFYEQYF
many	NA	TRBJ2-5	TRBV6-6	TGTGCCAGCAGCGACACATCGAGGAAGGAGACCCAGTACTTC	CASSDTSRKETQYF
NA	TRBD2	TRBJ2-3	TRBV5-1	TGCGCCAGCAGCCGGGAGGTACTAGCGGGAGGCACAGATACGCAGTATTTT	CASSREVLAGGTDTQYF
few	NA	TRBJ2-3	TRBV7-9	TGTGCCAGCAGCCTAGACAGGTGGGCAGATACGCAGTATTTT	CASSLDRWADTQYF
few	NA	TRBJ1-5	TRBV7-2	TGTGCCAGCAGCCGAGCGGGCCAGCCCCAGCATTTT	CASSRAGQPQHF
NA	NA	TRBJ1-2	TRBV4-2	TGTGCCAGCAGCCAAGAATCCTATGGCTACACCTTC	CASSQESYGYTF
few	NA	TRBJ2-7	TRBV27	TGTGCCAGCAGTCCGGGACTTAGATACGAGCAGTACTTC	CASSPGLRYEQYF
many	TRBD1	TRBJ1-5	TRBV12-3/TRBV12-4	TGTGCCAGCAGCCCCCAGGGGGGGAATCAGCCCCAGCATTTT	CASSPQGGNQPQHF
many	TRBD1	TRBJ1-2	TRBV9	TGTGCCAGCAGCTCCCGGGACAGGGAAAGAGGCTACACCTTC	CASSSRDRERGYTF
many	NA	TRBJ1-5	TRBV6-1	TGTGCCAGCAGTGAATGGTATCAGCCCCAGCATTTT	CASSEWYQPQHF
many	NA	TRBJ2-7	TRBV27	TGTGCCAGCAGTCACGACGGGTCCTACGAGCAGTACTTC	CASSHDGSYEQYF
many	NA	TRBJ2-2	TRBV5-4	TGTGCCAGCAGCCCCCGCGAGGGCGGCGGCACCGGGGAGCTGTTTTTT	CASSPREGGGTGELFF
NA	NA	TRBJ2-5	TRBV5-4	TGTGCCAGCAGCTTACTAGTCGAAGAGACCCAGTACTTC	CASSLLVEETQYF
NA	TRBD1	TRBJ1-4	TRBV6-5	TGTGCCACCCGGACAGGGAGTGAAAAACTGTTTTTT	CATRTGSEKLFF
many	NA	TRBJ2-3	TRBV5-1	TGCGCCAGCAGCTTGGAGTGGTTGGGGTCAGATACGCAGTATTTT	CASSLEWLGSDTQYF
many	TRBD2	TRBJ2-5	TRBV7-9	TGTGCCAGCAGCTTCGGGACTAGCGGCCAAGAGACCCAGTACTTC	CASSFGTSGQETQYF
NA	TRBD1	TRBJ1-5	TRBV18	TGTGCCAGCTCCCCGGACAGGGCCTATCAGCCCCAGCATTTT	CASSPDRAYQPQHF
many	NA	TRBJ1-3	TRBV18	TGTGCCAGCCAGGAAGACAGCTCTGGAAACACCATATATTTT	CASQEDSSGNTIYF
few	TRBD2	TRBJ2-1	TRBV7-8	TGTGCCAGCAGCTTAGGGGCGGGACTAGCGGACAATGAGCAGTTCTTC	CASSLGAGLADNEQFF
many	NA	TRBJ1-4	TRBV7-6	TGTGCCAGCAGCCCGGCGGGGGCGGTTAATGAAAAACTGTTTTTT	CASSPAGAVNEKLFF
many	NA	TRBJ1-2	TRBV2	TGTGCCAGCAGGGAAAGACAGGATCTTGGCTACACCTTC	CASRERQDLGYTF
few	TRBD1	TRBJ1-4	TRBV29-1	TGCAGCGCCAGGGACAGGGAGGGAAAACTGTTTTTT	CSARDREGKLFF
few	TRBD1	TRBJ2-2	TRBV5-1	TGCGCCAGCAGCACTGGACAGGGGGACACCGGGGAGCTGTTTTTT	CASSTGQGDTGELFF
few	NA	TRBJ1-1	TRBV7-9	TGTGCCAGCAGCTTAGAAGGTCAGACTGAAGCTTTCTTT	CASSLEGQTEAFF
many	TRBD2	TRBJ2-1	TRBV4-1	TGCGCCAGCAGCCAAGGGGCGGGAGGTGAGCAGTTCTTC	CASSQGAGGEQFF
NA	NA	TRBJ2-1	TRBV4-2	TGTGCCAGCAGCCAATTAGCGCTAGTTGGCAATTCCTACAATGAGCAGTTCTTC	CASSQLALVGNSYNEQFF
many	TRBD1	TRBJ1-1	TRBV19	TGTGCCAGTAGTATAGATGGGACAGTATCCCACCGCCCTTTGAACACTGAAGCTTTCTTT	CASSIDGTVSHRPLNTEAFF
NA	NA	TRBJ2-4	TRBV9	TGTGCCAGCAGCGAGGACGGACTAGCCAAAAACATTCAGTACTTC	CASSEDGLAKNIQYF
NA	NA	TRBJ2-5	TRBV5-1	TGCGCCAGCAGCTCCGTTGGGGGGCAAGAGACCCAGTACTTC	CASSSVGGQETQYF
NA	NA	TRBJ2-7	TRBV14	TGTGCCAGCAGCTTAGGACCGATCATCACCTACGAGCAGTACTTC	CASSLGPIITYEQYF
NA	NA	TRBJ1-1	TRBV14	TGTGCCAGCAGCCGAATACAGGAATCTGAAGCTTTCTTT	CASSRIQESEAFF
many	NA	TRBJ2-7	TRBV6-1	TGTGCCAGCAGCTCGAGGACAGAGAGGGAGCAGTACTTC	CASSSRTEREQYF
few	TRBD1	TRBJ2-2	TRBV4-1	TGCGCCACCCTAGGATGGGGACAGGGGGCGAACACCGGGGAGCTGTTTTTT	CATLGWGQGANTGELFF
NA	NA	TRBJ2-3	TRBV5-6	TGTGCCAGCAGCTTGGGATCCGGGGGAGCAGATACGCAGTATTTT	CASSLGSGGADTQYF
few	NA	TRBJ2-7	TRBV5-6	TGTGCCAGCAGCTCCAGGGGTATGGACTACGAGCAGTACTTC	CASSSRGMDYEQYF
many	NA	TRBJ2-5	TRBV7-3	TGTGCCAGCAGCTCCGCGGCTGGGACCCAGTACTTC	CASSSAAGTQYF
NA	NA	TRBJ1-1	TRBV2	TGTGCCAGCAGGGCGGAGTTTTTGAACACTGAAGCTTTCTTT	CASRAEFLNTEAFF
NA	NA	TRBJ2-2	TRBV20-1	TGCAGTGCTAGAGACAGGGGGGCCGGGGAGCTGTTTTTT	CSARDRGAGELFF